Listed below are T cell receptor beta chains from one sample, sequenced in a study of cytotoxic CD8 clonotypes in ibrutinib-treated CLL. Produced via immunoSEQ multiplex PCR; TCRdb's table is partial and in-frame only. The top ten hold over 6.5% of the sample, which has some 300,000 clones, approximately 80% seen once. Specimen: PBMCs, collected before ibrutinib treatment. Source of these receptors: a human donor with chronic lymphocytic leukemia. The conserved cysteine and the conserved F or W are not part of the CDR3 here. Fields, in order: V gene, J gene, CDR3 protein.

TRBV28	TRBJ1-1	ASSRIDRGTEAF
TRBV7-2	TRBJ2-6	ASSISGTSGISGANVLT
TRBV25-1	TRBJ2-3	ASSVASGYTDTQY
TRBV27	TRBJ2-1	ASRTGTSWYNEQF
TRBV4-1	TRBJ2-1	ASSQGLPGRFHEQF
TRBV4-3	TRBJ2-7	ASSQVLSGVGYEQY
TRBV28	TRBJ2-1	ASSQYGGYNEQF
TRBV4-3	TRBJ2-7	ASSPSGTGSNEQY
TRBV5-4	TRBJ2-7	ASSLGTGRSYEQY
TRBV6-5	TRBJ1-2	ASSYQGQSEHGYT
TRBV30	TRBJ1-5	AWSVGYRGFELSQPQH
TRBV2	TRBJ2-1	ASSWRAVEQF
TRBV7-6	TRBJ2-1	ASSLASDSDWGYNEQF
TRBV27	TRBJ2-1	ASRNWGSQF
TRBV9	TRBJ1-1	ASSVVNTEAF
TRBV14	TRBJ2-7	ASSQGTSGTHEQY
TRBV5-1	TRBJ1-2	ASSLSGRPAPTLYGYT
TRBV7-9	TRBJ2-3	ASSPPALHTDTQY
TRBV4-2	TRBJ1-1	ASESRNTEAF
TRBV5-6	TRBJ1-2	ASSSTLDGVAKYGYT
TRBV25-1	TRBJ2-5	ASSPRGWDGETQY
TRBV6-6	TRBJ2-7	ASSLTEAAGGYEQY
TRBV27	TRBJ2-7	ASSPWDTFYEQY
TRBV19	TRBJ2-2	ASSTHRGTGELF
TRBV4-3	TRBJ1-5	ASSQGYNQPQH
TRBV9	TRBJ2-7	ASSVGRLNEQY
TRBV14	TRBJ2-3	ASRKLGSGTDTQY